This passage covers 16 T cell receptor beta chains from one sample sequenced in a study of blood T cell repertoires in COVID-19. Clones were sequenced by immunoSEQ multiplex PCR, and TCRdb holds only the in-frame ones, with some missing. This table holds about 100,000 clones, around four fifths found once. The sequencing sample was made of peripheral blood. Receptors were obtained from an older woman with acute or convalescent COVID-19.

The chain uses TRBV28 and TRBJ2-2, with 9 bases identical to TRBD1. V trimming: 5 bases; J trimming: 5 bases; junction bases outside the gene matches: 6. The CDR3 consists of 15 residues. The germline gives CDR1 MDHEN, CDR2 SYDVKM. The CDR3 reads CASSPPGQGTGELFF. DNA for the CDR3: TGTGCCAGCAGTCCACCGGGACAGGGAACCGGGGAGCTGTTTTTT. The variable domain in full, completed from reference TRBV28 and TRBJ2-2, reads DVKVTQSSRYLVKRTGEKVFLECVQDMDHENMFWYRQDPGLGLRLIYFSYDVKMKEKGDIPEGYSVSREKKERFSLILESASTNQTSMYLCASSPPGQGTGELFFGEGSRLTVL.

CDR3 DNA: TGTGCCAGCAGCCGGGGGTCAGGGGTCTCTGGAAACACCATATATTTT. Residues: CASSRGSGVSGNTIYF. V and J are TRBV4-2 and TRBJ1-3; possible D gene TRBD1, 6 bases. Germline V lookup: CDR1 LGHNA, CDR2 YNFKEQ. There are 16 residues in the CDR3. V shed 4 bases and J shed 0 bases, with 13 bases lying between them.

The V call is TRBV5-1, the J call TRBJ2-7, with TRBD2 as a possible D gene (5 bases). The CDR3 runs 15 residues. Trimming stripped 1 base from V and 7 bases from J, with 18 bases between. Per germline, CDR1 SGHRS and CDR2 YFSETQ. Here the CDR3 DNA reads TGCGCCAGCAGCTTGCTGGTGGCTACCCCGGGGGAGCAGTACTTC. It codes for CASSLLVATPGEQYF.

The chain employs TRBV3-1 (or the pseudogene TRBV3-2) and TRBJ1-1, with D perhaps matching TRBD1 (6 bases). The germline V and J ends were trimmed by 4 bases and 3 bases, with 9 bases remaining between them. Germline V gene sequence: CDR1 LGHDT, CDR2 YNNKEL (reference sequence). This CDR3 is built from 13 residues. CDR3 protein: CASSLNRDTEAFF. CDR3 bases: TGTGCCAGCAGCCTTAACAGGGACACTGAAGCTTTCTTT.

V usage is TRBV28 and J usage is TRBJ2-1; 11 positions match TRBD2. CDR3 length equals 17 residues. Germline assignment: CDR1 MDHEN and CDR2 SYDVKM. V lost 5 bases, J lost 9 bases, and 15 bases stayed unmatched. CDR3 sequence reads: CASSPLPLAGETSEQFF. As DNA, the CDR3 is TGTGCCAGCAGTCCTCTACCACTAGCGGGGGAAACAAGTGAGCAGTTCTTC.

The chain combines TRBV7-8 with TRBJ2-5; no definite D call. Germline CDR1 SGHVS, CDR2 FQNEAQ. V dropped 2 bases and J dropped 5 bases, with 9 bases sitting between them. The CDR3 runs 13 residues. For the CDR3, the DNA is TGTGCCAGCAGCTTACGGGTTCGGGAGACCCAGTACTTC. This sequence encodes CASSLRVRETQYF.

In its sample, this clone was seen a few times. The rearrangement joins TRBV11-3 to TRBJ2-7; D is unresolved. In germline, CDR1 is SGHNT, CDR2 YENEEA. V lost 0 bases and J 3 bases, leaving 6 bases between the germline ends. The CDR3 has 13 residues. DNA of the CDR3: TGTGCCAGCAGCTTAGACAGTAACTACGAGCAGTACTTC. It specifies CASSLDSNYEQYF.

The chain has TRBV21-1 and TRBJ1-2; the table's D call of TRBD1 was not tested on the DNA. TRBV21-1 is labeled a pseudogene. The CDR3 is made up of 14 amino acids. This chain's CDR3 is CASSKTDRSYGYTF. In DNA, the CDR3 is TGTGCCAGCAGCAAAACCGACAGGTCCTATGGCTACACCTTC.

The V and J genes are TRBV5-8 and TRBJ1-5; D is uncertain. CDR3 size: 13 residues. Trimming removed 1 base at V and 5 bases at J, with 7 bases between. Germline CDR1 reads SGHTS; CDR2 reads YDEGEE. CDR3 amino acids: CASSLTRDQPQHF. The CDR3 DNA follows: TGTGCCAGCAGCTTGACGAGAGATCAGCCCCAGCATTTT.

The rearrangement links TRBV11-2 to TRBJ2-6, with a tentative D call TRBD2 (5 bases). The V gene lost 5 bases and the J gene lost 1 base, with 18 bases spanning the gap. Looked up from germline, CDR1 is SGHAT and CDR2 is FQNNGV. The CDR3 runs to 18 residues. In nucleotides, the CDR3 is TGTGCCAGCAGCCTAACGGGAAGGTATTATTCTGGGGCCAACGTCCTGACTTTC. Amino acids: CASSLTGRYYSGANVLTF.

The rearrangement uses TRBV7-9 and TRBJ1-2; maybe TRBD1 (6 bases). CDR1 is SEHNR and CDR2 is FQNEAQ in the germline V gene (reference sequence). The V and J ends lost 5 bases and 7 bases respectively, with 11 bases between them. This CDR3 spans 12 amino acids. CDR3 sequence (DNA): TGTGCCAGCAGCGCCCGGGGGGCTGGCTACACCTTC. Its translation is CASSARGAGYTF.

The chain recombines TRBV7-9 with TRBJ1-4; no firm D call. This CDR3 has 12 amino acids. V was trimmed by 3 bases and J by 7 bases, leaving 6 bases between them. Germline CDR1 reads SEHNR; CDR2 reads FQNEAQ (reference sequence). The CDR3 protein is CASSLAAEKLFF. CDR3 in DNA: TGTGCCAGCAGCTTGGCCGCTGAAAAACTGTTTTTT. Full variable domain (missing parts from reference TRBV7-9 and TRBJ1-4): DTGVSQNPRHKITKRGQNVTFRCDPISEHNRLYWYRQTLGQGPEFLTYFQNEAQLEKSRLLSDRFSAERPKGSFSTLEIQRTEQGDSAMYLCASSLAAEKLFFGSGTQLSVL.

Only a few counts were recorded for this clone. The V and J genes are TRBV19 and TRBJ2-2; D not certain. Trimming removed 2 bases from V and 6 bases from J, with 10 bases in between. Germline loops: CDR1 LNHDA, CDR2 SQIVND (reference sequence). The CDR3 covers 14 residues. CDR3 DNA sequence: TGTGCCAGTAGTATATCCCTAAACCCCGGGGAGCTGTTTTTT. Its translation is CASSISLNPGELFF.

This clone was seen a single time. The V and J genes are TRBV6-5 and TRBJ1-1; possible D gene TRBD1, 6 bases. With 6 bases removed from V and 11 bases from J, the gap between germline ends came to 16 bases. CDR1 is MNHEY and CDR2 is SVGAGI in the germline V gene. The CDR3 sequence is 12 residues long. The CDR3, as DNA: TGTGCCAGCAGACGGGGGGGCAATACGGCTTTCTTT. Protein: CASRRGGNTAFF.

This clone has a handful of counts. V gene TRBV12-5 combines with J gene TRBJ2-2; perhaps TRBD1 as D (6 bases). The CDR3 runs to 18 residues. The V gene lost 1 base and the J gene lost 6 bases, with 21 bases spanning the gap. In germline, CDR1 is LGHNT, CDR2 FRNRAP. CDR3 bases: TGTGCTAGTGGTTTGGACCACAGGGTACAGGCCTCCGCCGGGGAGCTGTTTTTT. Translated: CASGLDHRVQASAGELFF. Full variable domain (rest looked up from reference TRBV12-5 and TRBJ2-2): DARVTQTPRHKVTEMGQEVTMRCQPILGHNTVFWYRQTMMQGLELLAYFRNRAPLDDSGMPKDRFSAEMPDATLATLKIQPSEPRDSAVYFCASGLDHRVQASAGELFFGEGSRLTVL.

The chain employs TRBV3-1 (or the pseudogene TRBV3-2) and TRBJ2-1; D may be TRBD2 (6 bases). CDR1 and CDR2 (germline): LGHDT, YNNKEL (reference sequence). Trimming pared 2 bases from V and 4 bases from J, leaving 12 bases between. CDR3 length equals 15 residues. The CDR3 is CASSQQPGAYNEQFF. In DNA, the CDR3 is TGTGCCAGCAGCCAACAGCCGGGAGCATACAATGAGCAGTTCTTC.